The T cell receptor beta chain described here comes from a study of blood T cell repertoires in COVID-19. Method: immunoSEQ multiplex PCR; TCRdb's copy keeps in-frame clones and lacks some. The sample has more than 110,000 clones, 70% to 90% seen once. This CDR3 comprises 15 residues. Germline V gene lookup returns CDR1 KGHSH and CDR2 LQKENI. Trimming took 3 bases from V and 8 from J; bases not matched to a gene: 9. This TCR was recovered from an elderly woman with acute or convalescent COVID-19. The chain recombines TRBV18 with TRBJ2-1; 8 nucleotides match TRBD1. Sequencing was carried out using peripheral blood. The CDR3 bases are TGTGCCAGCTCACCTAACACAGGGGGTTGGGATGAGCAGTTCTTC. Encoded protein: CASSPNTGGWDEQFF.